This T cell receptor beta chain derives from a study of blood T cell repertoires in COVID-19. Germline-derived CDR1 and CDR2 are SNHLY and FYNNEI. Trimming stripped 11 bases from V and 4 bases from J, with 20 bases between. CDR3 length: 14 amino acids. Only in-frame clones appear in the TCRdb table, and some are missing; sequencing was by immunoSEQ multiplex PCR. Among around 150,000 clones listed, 70% to 80% were seen once. This clonotype originated in a woman in her 50s with active or convalescent COVID-19. The specimen was peripheral blood. This chain uses TRBV2 with TRBJ1-1; a weak D match, TRBD1 (5 bases). The chain's CDR3 is CAGGGDDYGTEAFF. CDR3 DNA sequence: TGTGCCGGCGGGGGGGACGACTACGGCACTGAAGCTTTCTTT.